Only one count was recorded for the clone carrying this TCR beta chain. These data come from a study of blood T cell repertoires in COVID-19. V dropped 6 bases and J dropped 2; count of bases not matched to a gene: 13. CDR1 and CDR2 (germline): ENHRY, SYGVKD. The CDR3 loop spans 17 amino acids. Libraries were prepared by immunoSEQ multiplex PCR; TCRdb keeps only in-frame clonotypes and omits some of them. The table includes roughly 120,000 clones, about 92% detected once. The gene calls are TRBV10-3 and TRBJ2-3; 8 bases agree with TRBD2. Sequenced: peripheral blood. The sequence came from a man aged 55 to 70 with COVID-19, enrolled during active disease. Here the CDR3 DNA reads TGTGCCATCAGACCCCGGACTAGCACCAAATTCACAGATACGCAGTATTTT. As protein: CAIRPRTSTKFTDTQYF.